The T cell receptor (beta chain) under discussion was sequenced for a study of cytomegalovirus exposure and HLA in healthy donors. Points from the study as a whole: In a later analysis, first-cohort TCR clusters were found to tend to co-occur in the 120 or so validation repertoires. Diagnosis of cytomegalovirus status made by the classifier reportedly showed high specificity and sensitivity. Cytomegalovirus-associated TCR beta chains were listed, numbering 164.

V was shortened by 2 bases and J by 7 bases, with 14 bases between the two germline ends. The CDR3 totals 15 residues. Germline values: CDR1 MNHEY, CDR2 SVGAGI. Data came from immunoSEQ multiplex PCR; TCRdb stores just in-frame clones and leaves some out. Among more than 100,000 clones listed, roughly 90% were seen once. For this clone: Its antigen remains unidentified.

V is TRBV6-5 and J is TRBJ1-4, with D perhaps matching TRBD1 (6 bases). Sample: PBMCs. The receptor was isolated from a woman younger than 35 in good health and CMV-seropositive. For the CDR3, the DNA is TGTGCCAGCAGTTACGACCAGGGGCTGGGTGAAAAACTGTTTTTT. The encoded protein is CASSYDQGLGEKLFF.